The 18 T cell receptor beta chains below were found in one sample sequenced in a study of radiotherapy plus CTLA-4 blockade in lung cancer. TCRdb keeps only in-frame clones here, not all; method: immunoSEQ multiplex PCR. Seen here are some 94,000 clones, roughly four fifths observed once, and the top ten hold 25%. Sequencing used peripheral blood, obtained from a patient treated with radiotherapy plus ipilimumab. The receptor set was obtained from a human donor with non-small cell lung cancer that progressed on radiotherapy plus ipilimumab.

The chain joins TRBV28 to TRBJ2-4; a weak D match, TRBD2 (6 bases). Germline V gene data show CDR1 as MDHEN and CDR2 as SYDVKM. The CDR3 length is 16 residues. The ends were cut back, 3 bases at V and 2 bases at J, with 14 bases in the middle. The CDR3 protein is CASSLEEGRSKNIQYF. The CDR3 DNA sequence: TGTGCCAGCAGTTTGGAGGAGGGGAGGTCCAAAAACATTCAGTACTTC.

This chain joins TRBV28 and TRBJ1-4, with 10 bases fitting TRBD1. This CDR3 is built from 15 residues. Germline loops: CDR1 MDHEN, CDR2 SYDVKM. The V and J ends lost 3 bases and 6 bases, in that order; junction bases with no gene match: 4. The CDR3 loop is CASSFPGTGDEKLFF. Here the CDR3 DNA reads TGTGCCAGCAGTTTCCCGGGGACAGGGGATGAAAAACTGTTTTTT.

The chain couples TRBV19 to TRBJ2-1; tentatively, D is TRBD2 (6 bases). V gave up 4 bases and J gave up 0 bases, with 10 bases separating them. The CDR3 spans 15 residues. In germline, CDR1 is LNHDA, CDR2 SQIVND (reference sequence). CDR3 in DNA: TGTGCCAGTAGTAGTAGCGGAAGCTCCTACAATGAGCAGTTCTTC. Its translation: CASSSSGSSYNEQFF. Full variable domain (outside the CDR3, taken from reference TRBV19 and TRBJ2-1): DGGITQSPKYLFRKEGQNVTLSCEQNLNHDAMYWYRQDPGQGLRLIYYSQIVNDFQKGDIAEGYSVSREKKESFPLTVTSAQKNPTAFYLCASSSSGSSYNEQFFGPGTRLTVL.

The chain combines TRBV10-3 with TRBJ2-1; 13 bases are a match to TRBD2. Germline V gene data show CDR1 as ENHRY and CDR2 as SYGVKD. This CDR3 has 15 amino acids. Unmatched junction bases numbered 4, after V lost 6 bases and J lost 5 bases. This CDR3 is CAIRGTSGGDNEQFF. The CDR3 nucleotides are TGTGCCATCAGGGGAACTAGCGGGGGGGACAATGAGCAGTTCTTC.

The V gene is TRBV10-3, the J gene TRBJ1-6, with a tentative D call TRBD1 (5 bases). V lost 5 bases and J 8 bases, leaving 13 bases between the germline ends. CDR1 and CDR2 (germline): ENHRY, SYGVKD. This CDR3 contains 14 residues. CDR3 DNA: TGTGCCATCAGTCCGGGACGTACGGATTCACCCCTCCACTTT. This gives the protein CAISPGRTDSPLHF.

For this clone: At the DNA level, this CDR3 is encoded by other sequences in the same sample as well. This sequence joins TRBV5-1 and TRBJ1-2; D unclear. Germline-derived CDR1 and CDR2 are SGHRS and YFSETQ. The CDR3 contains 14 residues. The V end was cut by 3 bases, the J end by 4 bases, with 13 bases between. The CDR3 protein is CASSSGQPSYGYTF. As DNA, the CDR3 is TGCGCCAGCAGCTCCGGGCAGCCTTCCTATGGCTACACCTTC.

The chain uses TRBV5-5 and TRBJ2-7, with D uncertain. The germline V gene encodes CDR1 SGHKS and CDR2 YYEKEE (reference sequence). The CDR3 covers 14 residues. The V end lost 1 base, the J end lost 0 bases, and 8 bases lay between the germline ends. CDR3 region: CASSLYRSSYEQYV. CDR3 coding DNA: TGTGCCAGCAGCTTGTACAGAAGCTCCTACGAGCAGTACGTC.

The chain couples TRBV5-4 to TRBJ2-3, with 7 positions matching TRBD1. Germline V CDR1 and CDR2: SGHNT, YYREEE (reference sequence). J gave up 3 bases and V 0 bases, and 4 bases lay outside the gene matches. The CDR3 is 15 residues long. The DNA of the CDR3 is TGTGCCAGCAGCTTGGGCGACAGGGCGACAGATACGCAGTATTTT. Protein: CASSLGDRATDTQYF.

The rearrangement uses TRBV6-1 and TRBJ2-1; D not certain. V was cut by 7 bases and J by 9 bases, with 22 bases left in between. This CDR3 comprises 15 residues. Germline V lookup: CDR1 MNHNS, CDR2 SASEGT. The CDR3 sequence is CASTELAVEAAEQFF. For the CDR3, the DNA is TGTGCCAGCACCGAATTGGCGGTAGAGGCTGCTGAGCAGTTCTTC.

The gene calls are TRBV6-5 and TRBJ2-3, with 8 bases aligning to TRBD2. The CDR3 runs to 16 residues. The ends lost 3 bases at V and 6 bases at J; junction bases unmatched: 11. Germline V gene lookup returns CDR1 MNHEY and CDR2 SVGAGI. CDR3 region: CASSYISAGAPDTQYF. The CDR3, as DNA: TGTGCCAGCAGTTATATTTCAGCGGGGGCTCCGGATACGCAGTATTTT.

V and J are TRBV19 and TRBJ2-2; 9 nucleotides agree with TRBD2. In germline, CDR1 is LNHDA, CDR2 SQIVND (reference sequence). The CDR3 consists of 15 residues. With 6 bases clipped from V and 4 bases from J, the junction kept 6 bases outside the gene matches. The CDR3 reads CASRATTSGTGELFF. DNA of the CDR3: TGTGCCAGTAGGGCAACGACTAGCGGCACCGGGGAGCTGTTTTTT.

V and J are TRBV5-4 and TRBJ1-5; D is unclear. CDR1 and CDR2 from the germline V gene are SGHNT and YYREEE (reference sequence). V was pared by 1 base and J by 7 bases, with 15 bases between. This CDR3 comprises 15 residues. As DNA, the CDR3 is TGTGCCAGCAGCTTGACTGTCACGGAAAAGCAGCCCCAGCATTTT. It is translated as CASSLTVTEKQPQHF.

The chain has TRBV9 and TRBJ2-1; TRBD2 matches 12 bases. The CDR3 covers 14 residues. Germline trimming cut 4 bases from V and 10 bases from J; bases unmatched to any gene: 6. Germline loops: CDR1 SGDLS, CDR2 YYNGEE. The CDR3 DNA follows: TGTGCCAGCAGCCCAGAAGGACTAGCGGGAGAGCAGTTCTTC. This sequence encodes CASSPEGLAGEQFF.

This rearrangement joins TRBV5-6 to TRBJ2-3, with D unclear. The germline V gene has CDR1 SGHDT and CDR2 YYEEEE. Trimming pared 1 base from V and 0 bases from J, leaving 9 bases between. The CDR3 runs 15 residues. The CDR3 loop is CASSLTDPSTDTQYF. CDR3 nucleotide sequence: TGTGCCAGCAGCTTGACGGACCCTAGCACAGATACGCAGTATTTT.

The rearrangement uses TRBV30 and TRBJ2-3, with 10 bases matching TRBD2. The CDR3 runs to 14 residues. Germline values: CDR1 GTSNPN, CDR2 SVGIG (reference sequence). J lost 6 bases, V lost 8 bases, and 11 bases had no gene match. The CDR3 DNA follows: TGTGCCCTAGAGCGGGAGGGGTTCGGTGATACGCAGTATTTT. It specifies CALEREGFGDTQYF.

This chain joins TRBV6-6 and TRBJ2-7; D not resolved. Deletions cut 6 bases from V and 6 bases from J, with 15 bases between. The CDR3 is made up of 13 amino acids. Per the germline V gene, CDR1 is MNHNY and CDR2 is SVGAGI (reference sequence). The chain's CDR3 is CASRPTPLSEQYV. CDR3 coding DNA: TGTGCCAGCAGACCGACTCCTCTTTCCGAGCAGTACGTC.

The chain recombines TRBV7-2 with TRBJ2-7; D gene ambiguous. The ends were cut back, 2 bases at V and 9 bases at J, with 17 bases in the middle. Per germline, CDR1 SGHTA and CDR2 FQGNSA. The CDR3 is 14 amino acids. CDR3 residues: CASSLMGSLPGQYF. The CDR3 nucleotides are TGTGCCAGCAGCTTAATGGGGTCCTTACCCGGGCAGTACTTC.

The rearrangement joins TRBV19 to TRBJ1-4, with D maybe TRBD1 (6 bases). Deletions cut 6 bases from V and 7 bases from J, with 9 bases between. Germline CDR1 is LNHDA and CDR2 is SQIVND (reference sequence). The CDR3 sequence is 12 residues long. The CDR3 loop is CASRQGFEKLFF. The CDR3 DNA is TGTGCCAGTAGGCAGGGGTTTGAAAAACTGTTTTTT. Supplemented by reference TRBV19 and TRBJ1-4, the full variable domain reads DGGITQSPKYLFRKEGQNVTLSCEQNLNHDAMYWYRQDPGQGLRLIYYSQIVNDFQKGDIAEGYSVSREKKESFPLTVTSAQKNPTAFYLCASRQGFEKLFFGSGTQLSVL.